This T cell receptor beta chain stems from a study of T cells after yellow fever vaccination. They built TCR cDNA with 5'RACE template switching, a step that put in a universal primer site and UMIs. Each CDR3 protein is one row after TCRdb ran MiXCR on the 5' RACE reads. The repertoire includes hundreds of thousands of distinct CDR3 sequences, 9% to 15% of them detected once, and more than 12% sits in the top ten. Germline CDR1 is KGHDR and CDR2 is SFDVKD. The germline V and J ends were trimmed by 5 bases and 1 base, with 8 bases remaining between them. The CDR3 length is 14 residues. General study results and limits: Contamination by abundant bulk-population clonotypes could be present in FACS-sorted repertoires. The study found a weaker secondary response that peaked faster, day 5 versus 15.

This clonotype has a handful of counts. Its cognate antigen is unknown. This clonotype was sampled from a young man who received the YFV17D yellow fever vaccine. The sample consisted of PBMCs, taken on the day of the yellow fever booster vaccination. This sequence joins TRBV24-1 and TRBJ1-5; D remains unclear. Here the CDR3 DNA reads TGTGCCACCAGTGTCGCCGCGAGCAATCAGCCCCAGCATTTT. Encoded protein: CATSVAASNQPQHF.